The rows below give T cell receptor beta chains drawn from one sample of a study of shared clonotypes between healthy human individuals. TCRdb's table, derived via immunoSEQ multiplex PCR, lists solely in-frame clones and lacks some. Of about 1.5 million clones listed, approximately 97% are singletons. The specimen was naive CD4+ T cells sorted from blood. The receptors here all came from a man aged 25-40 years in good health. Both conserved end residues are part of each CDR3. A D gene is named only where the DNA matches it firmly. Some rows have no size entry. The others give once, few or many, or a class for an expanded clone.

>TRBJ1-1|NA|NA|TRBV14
CASSQEVGRGAAEAFF
TGTGCCAGCAGCCAAGAAGTCGGCAGGGGAGCTGCTGAAGCTTTCTTT
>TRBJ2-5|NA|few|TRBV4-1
CASSRGQQETQYF
TGCGCCAGCAGCCGGGGGCAGCAAGAGACCCAGTACTTC
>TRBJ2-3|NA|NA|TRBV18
CASSGVPSLRVDTQYF
NA
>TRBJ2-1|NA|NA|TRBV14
CASSLQASAYNEQFF
TGTGCCAGCAGCCTTCAAGCTAGCGCCTACAATGAGCAGTTCTTC
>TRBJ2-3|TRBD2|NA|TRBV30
CAWSLPGLGTDTQYF
TGTGCCTGGAGCCTCCCGGGACTAGGGACAGATACGCAGTATTTT
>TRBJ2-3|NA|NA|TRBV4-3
CASSLLGRPGTDTQYF
TGCGCCAGCAGCCTTCTAGGTCGCCCAGGAACAGATACGCAGTATTTT
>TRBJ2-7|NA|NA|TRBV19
CASSITGEVYEQYF
TGTGCCAGTAGTATTACGGGAGAGGTCTACGAGCAGTACTTC
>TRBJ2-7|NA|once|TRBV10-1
CASSTGVSEQYF
TGCGCCAGCAGTACAGGAGTGAGCGAGCAGTACTTC
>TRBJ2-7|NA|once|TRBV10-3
CASARDHSYEQYF
TGTGCCTCGGCACGGGACCACTCCTACGAGCAGTACTTC
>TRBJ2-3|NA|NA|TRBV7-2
CASSRIGTDTQYF
TGTGCCAGCAGCCGGATCGGGACAGATACGCAGTATTTT
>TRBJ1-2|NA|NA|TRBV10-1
CASSDSVGSENGYTF
TGCGCCAGCAGTGATTCGGTGGGCAGCGAGAATGGCTACACCTTC
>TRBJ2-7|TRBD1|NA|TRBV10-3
CATGQGAYYEQYF
TGTGCCACCGGACAGGGGGCTTACTACGAGCAGTACTTC
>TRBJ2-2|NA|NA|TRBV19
CASSMVGTDGELFF
TGTGCCAGTAGTATGGTCGGGACGGACGGGGAGCTGTTTTTT
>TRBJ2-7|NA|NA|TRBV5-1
CASTGQTLGEQYF
TGCGCCAGCACCGGACAGACACTCGGGGAGCAGTACTTC
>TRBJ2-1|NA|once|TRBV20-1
CSAKSSGAQFF
TGCAGTGCTAAGAGTTCGGGGGCGCAGTTCTTC
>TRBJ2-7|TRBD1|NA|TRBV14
CASSQRDSHEQYF
TGTGCCAGCAGCCAAAGGGACAGCCACGAGCAGTACTTC
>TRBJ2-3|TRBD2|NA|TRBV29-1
CSVGASGSTDTQYF
TGCAGCGTTGGGGCTAGCGGGAGCACAGATACGCAGTATTTT
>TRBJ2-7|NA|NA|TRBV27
CASSIQYSSYEQYF
TGTGCCAGCAGTATACAGTATAGCTCCTACGAGCAGTACTTC
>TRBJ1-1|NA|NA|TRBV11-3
CASSLDGLSEAFF
TGTGCCAGCAGCTTAGATGGGTTGTCTGAAGCTTTCTTT